Shown below are 11 T cell receptor beta chains from a single sample sequenced in a study of CD8 T cells in Susac syndrome. An amount of RNA that ranged from roughly 0.5 to 1 ug was reverse transcribed with random hexamers. TCRdb passed the immunoSEQ multiplex PCR reads through MiXCR, listing each CDR3 protein once. The sample has under 300,000 distinct CDR3 sequences; around 96% are singletons. The sample taken for sequencing was CD4+ T cells from PBMCs. The receptors here all came from a human donor with Susac syndrome.

The chain combines TRBV7-9 with TRBJ1-2; D may be TRBD1 (6 bases). V lost 5 bases, J lost 0 bases, and 13 bases lay in between. Germline V gene lookup returns CDR1 SEHNR and CDR2 FQNEAQ (reference sequence). This CDR3 comprises 15 residues. The CDR3 sequence: CASSLYRATNYGYTF. The CDR3 region has the DNA TGTGCCAGCAGCCTTTACAGGGCCACTAACTATGGCTACACCTTC.

The V and J genes are TRBV7-9 and TRBJ2-4; TRBD1 matches 9 bases. Germline V gene sequence: CDR1 SEHNR, CDR2 FQNEAQ (reference sequence). There are 12 residues in the CDR3. The V and J ends lost 5 bases and 10 bases, in that order; junction bases with no gene match: 3. In nucleotides, the CDR3 is TGTGCCAGCAGCGGACAGGGGAGAATTCAGTACTTC. It yields the protein CASSGQGRIQYF.

This sequence joins TRBV20-1 and TRBJ2-7, with D unclear. Germline values: CDR1 DFQATT, CDR2 SNEGSKA (reference sequence). Trimming took off 3 bases at V and 0 bases at J, with 12 bases between the two ends. The CDR3 spans 14 residues. Written as DNA, the CDR3 is TGCAGTGCTAGTCTCGAAGAGCGCTCCTACGAGCAGTACTTC. Its translation is CSASLEERSYEQYF.

The chain combines TRBV6-5 with TRBJ1-1; D ambiguous. V was pared by 10 bases and J by 4 bases, with 19 bases between. Per germline, CDR1 MNHEY and CDR2 SVGAGI. The CDR3 is 14 residues long. CDR3 sequence reads: CATLERDLGTEAFF. DNA for the CDR3: TGTGCCACCCTGGAGCGGGATTTGGGCACTGAAGCTTTCTTT.

The J gene is TRBJ1-5, the V gene TRBV18; 9 bases map to TRBD1. The J segment lost 4 bases and the V segment lost 0 bases, leaving 1 base of the junction unmatched. CDR1 and CDR2 from the germline V gene are KGHSH and LQKENI. The CDR3 is 15 residues long. CDR3 in DNA: TGTGCCAGCTCACCACCGGGGACAGGGAATCAGCCCCAGCATTTT. This gives the protein CASSPPGTGNQPQHF.

This chain links TRBV29-1 with TRBJ1-5, with a weak D call TRBD1 (5 bases). V shed 6 bases and J shed 5 bases, with 14 bases lying between them. This CDR3 has 13 residues. CDR1 SQVTM and CDR2 ANQGSEA come from the germline V gene. DNA of the CDR3: TGCAGCGTCGCCGGGGCCCCCCATCAGCCCCAGCATTTT. It translates to CSVAGAPHQPQHF.

The chain is built from TRBV12-3 or TRBV12-4 and TRBJ2-1, with TRBD2 matching over 13 bases. The CDR3 consists of 15 residues. The V gene end was trimmed by 7 bases and the J gene end by 10 bases; junction bases not matched to a gene: 10. CDR3 bases: TGTGCCAGCACCCTAGGACTAGCGGGAGTACGGGAGCAGTTCTTC. Protein sequence: CASTLGLAGVREQFF.

This sequence joins TRBV29-1 and TRBJ2-5; 10 positions agree with TRBD2. From germline, CDR1 is SQVTM and CDR2 ANQGSEA. The CDR3 length is 13 residues. Trimming took 4 bases from V and 5 from J; bases not matched to a gene: 4. The CDR3 nucleotides read TGCAGCGTTGGCCTAGCGGGAGTGGAGACCCAGTACTTC. Translation: CSVGLAGVETQYF.

V is TRBV20-1 and J is TRBJ1-1; a weak D match, TRBD1 (5 bases). Germline CDR1 and CDR2: DFQATT and SNEGSKA (reference sequence). The V end was cut by 3 bases, the J end by 3 bases, with 11 bases between. This CDR3 region has 13 residues. The CDR3 region is CSARGQTDTEAFF. For the CDR3, the DNA is TGCAGTGCTAGGGGCCAGACAGACACTGAAGCTTTCTTT.

V usage is TRBV18 and J usage is TRBJ2-5; D possibly corresponds to TRBD2 (6 bases). Germline lookup yields CDR1 KGHSH and CDR2 LQKENI. CDR3 length: 13 amino acids. The ends were cut back, 2 bases at V and 7 bases at J, with 11 bases in the middle. DNA for the CDR3: TGTGCCAGCTCACCAGTCTCGGAGGGGACCCAGTACTTC. Residues: CASSPVSEGTQYF.

The chain is built from TRBV29-1 and TRBJ2-6; TRBD2 agrees at 8 bases. Germline trimming cut 4 bases from V and 3 bases from J; bases unmatched to any gene: 5. Germline V gene lookup returns CDR1 SQVTM and CDR2 ANQGSEA. The CDR3 is 15 residues long. In nucleotides, the CDR3 is TGCAGCGTTGGCCCTACTAGCGGTGGGGCCAACGTCCTGACTTTC. Its protein is CSVGPTSGGANVLTF.